This TCR beta chain came from a study of radiotherapy plus CTLA-4 blockade in lung cancer. This clone was seen a few times. Antigen specificity is unknown. Study-level points and caveats: Radiotherapy was combined with ipilimumab, and tumor-derived TCR clones then expanded in blood.

Here immunoSEQ multiplex PCR was the method, and the copy in TCRdb shows in-frame clones only, minus some. The sample has some 70,000 clones, around 86% seen once; the top ten hold 4%. The TCR originated in a human donor with non-small cell lung cancer who had a partial response to radiotherapy plus ipilimumab. Sequenced here: peripheral blood, sampled from a patient treated with radiotherapy plus ipilimumab.

CDR3 sequence reads: CASSLDRGSGANVLTF. CDR3 DNA: TGCGCCAGCAGCTTGGACAGGGGCTCTGGGGCCAACGTCCTGACTTTC. This chain connects TRBV5-1 to TRBJ2-6; 7 nucleotides agree with TRBD1. Germline V gene sequence: CDR1 SGHRS, CDR2 YFSETQ. V was clipped by 0 bases and J by 0 bases; unmatched bases: 0. The CDR3 spans 16 residues.